This T cell receptor (beta chain) was found in a study of beta chain features in type 1 diabetes. This clone came up once. The authors reverse transcribed all of the isolated RNA, so sequencing captured expressed TCRB transcripts. TCRdb keeps only in-frame clones here, not all; method: immunoSEQ multiplex PCR. The repertoire holds around 430,000 clones, around 28% seen once, with 0.06% to 0.07% in the top ten. This CDR3 has 15 residues. Looked up from germline, CDR1 is KGHSH and CDR2 is LQKENI. V dropped 6 bases and J dropped 1 base, with 15 bases sitting between them. This receptor was identified in a man between 18 and 35 years old in good health. The source material was naive CD4+ T cells from blood. The rearrangement joins TRBV18 to TRBJ1-2, with D possibly being TRBD1 (6 bases). CDR3 residues: CASSTGGRDNYGYTF. The CDR3 nucleotides read TGTGCCAGCTCCACCGGGGGGCGAGATAACTATGGCTACACCTTC.